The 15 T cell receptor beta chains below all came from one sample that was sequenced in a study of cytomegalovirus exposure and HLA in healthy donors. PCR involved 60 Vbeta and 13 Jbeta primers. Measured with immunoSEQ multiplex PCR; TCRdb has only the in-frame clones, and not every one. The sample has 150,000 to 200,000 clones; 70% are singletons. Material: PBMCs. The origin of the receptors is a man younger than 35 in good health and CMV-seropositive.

DNA for the CDR3: TGCGCCAGCAGCGAGGGGACAGGGTCAGGTCAGGACACTGAAGCTTTCTTT. It is translated as CASSEGTGSGQDTEAFF. The V and J genes are TRBV5-1 and TRBJ1-1; 9 bases are a match to TRBD1. In germline, CDR1 is SGHRS, CDR2 YFSETQ. The junction had 13 bases not matched to a gene; V was cut back by 4 bases and J by 3 bases. CDR3 length: 17 amino acids.

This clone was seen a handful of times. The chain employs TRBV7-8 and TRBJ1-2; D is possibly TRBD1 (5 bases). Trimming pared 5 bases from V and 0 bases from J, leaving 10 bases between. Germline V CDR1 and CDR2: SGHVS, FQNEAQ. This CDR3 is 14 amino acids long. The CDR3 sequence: CASSPGYPNYGYTF. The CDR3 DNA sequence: TGTGCCAGCAGCCCAGGGTATCCTAACTATGGCTACACCTTC.

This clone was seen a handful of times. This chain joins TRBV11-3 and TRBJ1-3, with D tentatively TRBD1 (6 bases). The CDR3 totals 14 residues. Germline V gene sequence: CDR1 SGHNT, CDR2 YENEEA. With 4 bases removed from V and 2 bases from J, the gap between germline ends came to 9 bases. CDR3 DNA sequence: TGTGCCAGCAGCTCTACAGGGCCTGGAAACACCATATATTTT. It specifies CASSSTGPGNTIYF.

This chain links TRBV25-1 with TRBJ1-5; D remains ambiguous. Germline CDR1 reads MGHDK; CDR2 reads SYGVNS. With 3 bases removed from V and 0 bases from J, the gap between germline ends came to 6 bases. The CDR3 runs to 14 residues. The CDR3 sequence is CASSDSSSNQPQHF. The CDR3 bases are TGTGCCAGCAGTGATTCTTCTAGCAATCAGCCCCAGCATTTT.

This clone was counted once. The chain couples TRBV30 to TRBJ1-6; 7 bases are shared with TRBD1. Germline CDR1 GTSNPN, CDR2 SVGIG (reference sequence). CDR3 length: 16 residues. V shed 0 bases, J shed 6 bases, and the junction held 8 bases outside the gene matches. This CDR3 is CAWSVGPGQPNSPLHF. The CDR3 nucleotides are TGTGCCTGGAGTGTCGGGCCGGGACAGCCTAATTCACCCCTCCACTTT.

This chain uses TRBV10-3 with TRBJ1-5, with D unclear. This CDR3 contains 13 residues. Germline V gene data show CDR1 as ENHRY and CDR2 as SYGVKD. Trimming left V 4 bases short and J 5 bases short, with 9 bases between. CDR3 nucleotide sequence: TGTGCCATCAGTGTGTCAAGAGATCAGCCCCAGCATTTT. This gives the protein CAISVSRDQPQHF.

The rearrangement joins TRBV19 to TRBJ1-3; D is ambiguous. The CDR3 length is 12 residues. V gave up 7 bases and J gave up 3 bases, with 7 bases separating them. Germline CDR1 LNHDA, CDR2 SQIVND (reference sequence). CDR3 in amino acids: CASISSGNTIYF. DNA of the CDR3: TGTGCCAGTATTTCGAGTGGAAACACCATATATTTT.

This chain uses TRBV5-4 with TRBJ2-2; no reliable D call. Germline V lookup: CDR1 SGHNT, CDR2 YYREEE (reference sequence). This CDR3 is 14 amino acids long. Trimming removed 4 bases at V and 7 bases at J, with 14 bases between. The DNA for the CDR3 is TGTGCCAGCAGCCTACCTGGGTCAGGCGGGGAGCTGTTTTTT. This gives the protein CASSLPGSGGELFF.

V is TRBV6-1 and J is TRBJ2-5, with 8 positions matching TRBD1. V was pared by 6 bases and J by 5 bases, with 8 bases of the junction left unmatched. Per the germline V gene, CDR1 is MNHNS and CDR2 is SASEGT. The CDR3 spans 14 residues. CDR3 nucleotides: TGTGCCAGCAGCACCGACAGGGGTTGGGAGACCCAGTACTTC. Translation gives CASSTDRGWETQYF.

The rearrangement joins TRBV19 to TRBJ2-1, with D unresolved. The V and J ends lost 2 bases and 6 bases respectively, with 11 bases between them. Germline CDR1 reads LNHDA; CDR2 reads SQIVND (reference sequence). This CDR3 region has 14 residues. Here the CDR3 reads CASSIRGSLNEQFF. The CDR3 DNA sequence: TGTGCCAGTAGTATACGAGGCTCCCTCAATGAGCAGTTCTTC.

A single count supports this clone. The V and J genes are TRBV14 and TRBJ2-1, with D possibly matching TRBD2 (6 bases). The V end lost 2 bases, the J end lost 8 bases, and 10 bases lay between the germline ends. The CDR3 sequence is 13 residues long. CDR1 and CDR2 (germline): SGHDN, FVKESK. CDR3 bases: TGTGCCAGCAGCCAAAGGGACTTCTATGAGCAGTTCTTC. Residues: CASSQRDFYEQFF.

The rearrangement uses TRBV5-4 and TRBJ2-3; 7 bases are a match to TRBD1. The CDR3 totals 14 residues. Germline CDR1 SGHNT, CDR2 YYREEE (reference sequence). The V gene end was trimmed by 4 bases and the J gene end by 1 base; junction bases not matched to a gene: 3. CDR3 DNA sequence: TGTGCCAGCAGCAGGACAGGTCGCACAGATACGCAGTATTTT. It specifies CASSRTGRTDTQYF.

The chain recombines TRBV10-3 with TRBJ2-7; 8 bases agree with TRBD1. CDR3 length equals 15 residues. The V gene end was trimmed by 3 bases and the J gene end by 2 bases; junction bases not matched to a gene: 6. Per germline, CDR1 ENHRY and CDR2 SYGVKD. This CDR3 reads CAISEGQGAPYEQYV. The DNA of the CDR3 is TGTGCCATCAGTGAAGGTCAGGGGGCTCCCTACGAGCAGTACGTC.

For the CDR3, the DNA is TGTGCCTGGAGTCACCGACTAGCGGGCTACACAGATACGCAGTATTTT. Translated: CAWSHRLAGYTDTQYF. This chain uses TRBV30 with TRBJ2-3; TRBD2 matches 10 bases. This CDR3 is built from 16 residues. Germline assignment: CDR1 GTSNPN and CDR2 SVGIG (reference sequence). V dropped 2 bases and J dropped 2; count of bases not matched to a gene: 7.

The CDR3 coding sequence is TGTGCCAGCAGCTCGACAGGGGGAAAAAGTGAAGCTTTCTTT. It encodes CASSSTGGKSEAFF. The genes are TRBV5-4 and TRBJ1-1, with 9 bases matching TRBD1. After removal of 3 bases from V and 7 bases from J, the junction contained 7 bases not matched to a gene. The CDR3 has 14 amino acids. Germline lookup yields CDR1 SGHNT and CDR2 YYREEE (reference sequence).